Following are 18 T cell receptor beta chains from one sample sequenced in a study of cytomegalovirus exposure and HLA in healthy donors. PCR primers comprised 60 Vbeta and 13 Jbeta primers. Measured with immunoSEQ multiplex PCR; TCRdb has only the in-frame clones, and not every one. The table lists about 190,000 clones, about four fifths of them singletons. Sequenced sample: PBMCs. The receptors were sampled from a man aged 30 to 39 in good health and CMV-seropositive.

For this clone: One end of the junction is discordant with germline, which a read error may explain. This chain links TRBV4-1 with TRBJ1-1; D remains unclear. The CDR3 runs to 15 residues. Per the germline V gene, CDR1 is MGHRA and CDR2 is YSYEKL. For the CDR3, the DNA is TGCGCCAGCAGCCAAGGAGAGGGAGGGAGCACTGAGGCTTTCTTT. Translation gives CASSQGEGGSTEAFF.

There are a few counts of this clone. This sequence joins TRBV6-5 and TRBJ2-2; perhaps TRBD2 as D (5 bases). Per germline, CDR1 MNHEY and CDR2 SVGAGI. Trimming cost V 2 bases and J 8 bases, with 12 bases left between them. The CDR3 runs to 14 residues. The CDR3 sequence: CASSYSGTVGELFF. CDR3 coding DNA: TGTGCCAGCAGTTACAGCGGTACTGTGGGGGAGCTGTTTTTT.

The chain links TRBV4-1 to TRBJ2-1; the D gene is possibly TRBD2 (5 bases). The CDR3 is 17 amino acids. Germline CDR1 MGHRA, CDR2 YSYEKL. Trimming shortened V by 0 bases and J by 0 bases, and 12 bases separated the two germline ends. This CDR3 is CASSQEGRASSYNEQFF. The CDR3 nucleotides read TGCGCCAGCAGCCAAGAAGGGCGGGCGAGCTCCTACAATGAGCAGTTCTTC.

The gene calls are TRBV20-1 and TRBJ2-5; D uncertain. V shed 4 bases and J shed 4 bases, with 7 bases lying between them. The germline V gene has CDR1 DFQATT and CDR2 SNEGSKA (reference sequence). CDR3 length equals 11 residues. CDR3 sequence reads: CSANNRETQYF. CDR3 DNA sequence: TGCAGTGCTAACAATCGAGAGACCCAGTACTTC.

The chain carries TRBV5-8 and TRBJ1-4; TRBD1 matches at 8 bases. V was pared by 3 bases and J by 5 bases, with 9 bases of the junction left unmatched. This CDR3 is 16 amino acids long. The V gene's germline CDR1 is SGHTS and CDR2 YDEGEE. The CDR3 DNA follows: TGTGCCAGCAGCTCCGGGACAGGCCGAACAAATGAAAAACTGTTTTTT. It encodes CASSSGTGRTNEKLFF.

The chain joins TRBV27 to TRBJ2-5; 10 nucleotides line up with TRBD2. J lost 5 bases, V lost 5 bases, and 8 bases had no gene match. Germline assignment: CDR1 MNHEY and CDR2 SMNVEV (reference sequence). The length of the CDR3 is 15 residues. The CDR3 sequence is CASSQSGGAGETQYF. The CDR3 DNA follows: TGTGCCAGCAGTCAAAGCGGGGGGGCCGGGGAGACCCAGTACTTC.

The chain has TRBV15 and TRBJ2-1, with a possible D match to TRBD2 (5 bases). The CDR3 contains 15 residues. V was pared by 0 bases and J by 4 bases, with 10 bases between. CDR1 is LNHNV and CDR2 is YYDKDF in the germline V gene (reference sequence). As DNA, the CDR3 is TGTGCCACCAGCAGAGAAGGTCGGGATTACAATGAGCAGTTCTTC. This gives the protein CATSREGRDYNEQFF.

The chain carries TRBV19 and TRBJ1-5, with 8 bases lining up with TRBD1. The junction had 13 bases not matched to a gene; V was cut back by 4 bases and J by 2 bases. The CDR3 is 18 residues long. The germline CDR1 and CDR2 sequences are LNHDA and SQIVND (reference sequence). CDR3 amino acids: CASSTRTGKVYGNQPQHF. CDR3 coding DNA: TGTGCCAGTAGTACCAGGACAGGGAAGGTTTACGGCAATCAGCCCCAGCATTTT.

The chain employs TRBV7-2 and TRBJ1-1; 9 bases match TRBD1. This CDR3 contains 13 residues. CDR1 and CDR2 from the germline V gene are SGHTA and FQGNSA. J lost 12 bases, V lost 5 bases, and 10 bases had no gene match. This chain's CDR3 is CASSPGTGNLPFF. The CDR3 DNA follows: TGTGCCAGCAGCCCCGGGACAGGGAATCTTCCTTTCTTT.

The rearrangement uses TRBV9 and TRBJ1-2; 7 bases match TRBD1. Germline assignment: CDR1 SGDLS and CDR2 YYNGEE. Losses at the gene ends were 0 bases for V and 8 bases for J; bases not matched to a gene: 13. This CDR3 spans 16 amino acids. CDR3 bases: TGTGCCAGCAGCGTAGGCGAGGGGGCGGAAGGAGGCGGCTACACCTTC. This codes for CASSVGEGAEGGGYTF.

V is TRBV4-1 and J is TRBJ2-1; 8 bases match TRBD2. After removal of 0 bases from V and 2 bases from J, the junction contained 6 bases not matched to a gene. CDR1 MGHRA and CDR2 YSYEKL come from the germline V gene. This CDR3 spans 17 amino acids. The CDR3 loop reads CASSQDTLAGTYNEQFF. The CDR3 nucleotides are TGCGCCAGCAGCCAAGATACCCTAGCGGGTACCTACAATGAGCAGTTCTTC.

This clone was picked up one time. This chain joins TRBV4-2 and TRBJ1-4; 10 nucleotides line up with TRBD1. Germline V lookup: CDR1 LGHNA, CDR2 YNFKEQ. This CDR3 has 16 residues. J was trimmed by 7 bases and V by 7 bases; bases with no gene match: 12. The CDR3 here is CASTVIPGQGFEKLFF. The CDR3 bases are TGTGCCAGCACCGTTATCCCGGGACAGGGGTTTGAAAAACTGTTTTTT.

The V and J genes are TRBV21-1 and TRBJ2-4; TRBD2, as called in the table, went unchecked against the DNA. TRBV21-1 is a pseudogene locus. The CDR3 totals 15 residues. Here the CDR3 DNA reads TGTGCCAGCAGCAGTGCGGGACTAGCCAAAAACATTCAGTACTTC. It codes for CASSSAGLAKNIQYF.

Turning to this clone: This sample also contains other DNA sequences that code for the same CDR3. CDR3 amino acids: CASSVGGRGNTEAFF. The CDR3 DNA reads TGTGCCAGCAGCGTAGGGGGCAGGGGGAACACTGAAGCTTTCTTT. This chain joins TRBV9 and TRBJ1-1, with TRBD1 as a possible D gene (6 bases). Germline V gene data show CDR1 as SGDLS and CDR2 as YYNGEE. Between the trimmed V and J ends, which lost 0 bases and 1 base, there was a span of 10 bases. This CDR3 comprises 15 residues.

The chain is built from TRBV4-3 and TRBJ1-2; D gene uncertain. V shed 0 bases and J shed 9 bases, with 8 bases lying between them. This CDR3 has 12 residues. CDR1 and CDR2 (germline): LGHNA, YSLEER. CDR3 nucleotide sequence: TGCGCCAGCAGCCAAGACAGGACTAGCTACACCTTC. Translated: CASSQDRTSYTF.

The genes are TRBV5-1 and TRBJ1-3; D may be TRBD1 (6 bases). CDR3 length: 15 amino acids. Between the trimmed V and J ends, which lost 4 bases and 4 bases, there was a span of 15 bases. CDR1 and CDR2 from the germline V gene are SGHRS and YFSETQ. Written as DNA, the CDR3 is TGCGCCAGCAGCAAGCAGGGGTCTGGGGGAAACACCATATATTTT. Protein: CASSKQGSGGNTIYF. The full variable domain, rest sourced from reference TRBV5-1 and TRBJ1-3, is KAGVTQTPRYLIKTRGQQVTLSCSPISGHRSVSWYQQTPGQGLQFLFEYFSETQRNKGNFPGRFSGRQFSNSRSEMNVSTLELGDSALYLCASSKQGSGGNTIYFGEGSWLTVV.

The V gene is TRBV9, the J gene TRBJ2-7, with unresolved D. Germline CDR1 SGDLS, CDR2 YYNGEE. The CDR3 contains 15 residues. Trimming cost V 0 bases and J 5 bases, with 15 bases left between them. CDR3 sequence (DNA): TGTGCCAGCAGCGTAGTCCCTCAAACTCTGAACGAGCAGTACTTC. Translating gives CASSVVPQTLNEQYF.

This CDR3 is CASSYLRGGAYEQYF. In DNA, the CDR3 is TGTGCCAGCAGTTACCTGCGGGGGGGCGCCTACGAGCAGTACTTC. The V gene is TRBV6-5, the J gene TRBJ2-7; TRBD2 aligns across 9 bases. Trimming cost V 2 bases and J 2 bases; bases outside gene matches: 4. In germline, CDR1 is MNHEY, CDR2 SVGAGI. This CDR3 has 15 amino acids.